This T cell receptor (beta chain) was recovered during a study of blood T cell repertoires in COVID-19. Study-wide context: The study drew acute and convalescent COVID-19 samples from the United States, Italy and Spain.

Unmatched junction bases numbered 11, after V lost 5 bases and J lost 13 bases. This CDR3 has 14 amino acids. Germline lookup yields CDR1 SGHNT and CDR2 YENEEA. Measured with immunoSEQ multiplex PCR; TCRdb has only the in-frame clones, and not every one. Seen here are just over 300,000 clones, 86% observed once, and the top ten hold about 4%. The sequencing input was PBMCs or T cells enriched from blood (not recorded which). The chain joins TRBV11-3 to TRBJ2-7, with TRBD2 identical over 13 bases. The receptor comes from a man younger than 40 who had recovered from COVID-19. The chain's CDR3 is CASSPLTSGRQIYF. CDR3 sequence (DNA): TGTGCCAGCAGCCCCCTGACTAGCGGGAGGCAAATATACTTC.